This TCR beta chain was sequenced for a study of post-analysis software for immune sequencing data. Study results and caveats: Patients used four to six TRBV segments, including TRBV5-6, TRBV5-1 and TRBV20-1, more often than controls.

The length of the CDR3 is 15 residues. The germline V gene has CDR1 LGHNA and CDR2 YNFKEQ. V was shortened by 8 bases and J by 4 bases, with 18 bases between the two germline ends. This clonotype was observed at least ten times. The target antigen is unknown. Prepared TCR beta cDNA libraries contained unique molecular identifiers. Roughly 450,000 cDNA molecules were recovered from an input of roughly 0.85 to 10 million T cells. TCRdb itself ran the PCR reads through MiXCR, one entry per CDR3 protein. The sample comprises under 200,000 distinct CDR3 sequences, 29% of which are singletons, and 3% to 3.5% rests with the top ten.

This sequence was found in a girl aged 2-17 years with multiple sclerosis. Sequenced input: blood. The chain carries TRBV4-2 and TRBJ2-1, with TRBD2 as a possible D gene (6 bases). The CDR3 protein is CASRPGSGPYNEQFF. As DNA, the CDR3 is TGTGCCAGCCGCCCAGGAAGCGGGCCTTACAATGAGCAGTTCTTC.